One sample yielded the 2 T cell receptor beta chains listed below, sequenced in a study of blood T cell repertoires in COVID-19. Data came from immunoSEQ multiplex PCR; TCRdb stores just in-frame clones and leaves some out. The profile shows tens of thousands of clones, around 85% of them singletons. The sequencing input was peripheral blood. Every receptor here comes from a human donor in a cohort sampled during active COVID-19.

V usage is TRBV9 and J usage is TRBJ1-6; 8 positions agree with TRBD1. The CDR3 length is 14 residues. Germline trimming cut 4 bases from V and 10 bases from J; bases unmatched to any gene: 7. Germline V gives CDR1 SGDLS, CDR2 YYNGEE. The CDR3: CASSSQGVRSPLHF. CDR3 nucleotides: TGTGCCAGCAGCTCACAGGGGGTTAGGTCACCCCTCCACTTT.

The chain joins TRBV30 to TRBJ2-7, with TRBD2 identical over 7 bases. This CDR3 comprises 15 residues. Germline loops: CDR1 GTSNPN, CDR2 SVGIG (reference sequence). V was pared by 2 bases and J by 2 bases, with 9 bases of the junction left unmatched. CDR3 sequence reads: CAWSLSGRGTYEQYF. CDR3 coding DNA: TGTGCCTGGAGTCTCTCGGGGAGGGGAACCTACGAGCAGTACTTC.